The 4 T cell receptor beta chains given below trace back to one sample, sequenced in a study of blood T cell repertoires in COVID-19. Using immunoSEQ multiplex PCR, the repertoire was profiled, and TCRdb retains in-frame clones only, with some absent. The data contain around 75,000 clones, roughly 78% of them singletons. The sample comprised peripheral blood. These receptors came from a woman older than 75 with active or convalescent COVID-19.

The V call is TRBV4-2, the J call TRBJ2-7; possible D gene TRBD1, 6 bases. Between the trimmed V and J ends, which lost 1 base and 4 bases, there was a span of 11 bases. The germline CDR1 and CDR2 sequences are LGHNA and YNFKEQ. This CDR3 has 14 amino acids. CDR3 bases: TGTGCCAGCAGCCAAGCCAAAGGGGGATACGAGCAGTACTTC. Protein sequence: CASSQAKGGYEQYF.

This chain links TRBV13 with TRBJ2-3; tentative D call: TRBD2 (5 bases). The germline CDR1 and CDR2 sequences are PRHDT and FYEKMQ (reference sequence). The V end was cut by 5 bases, the J end by 1 base, with 16 bases between. This CDR3 spans 16 amino acids. The CDR3 DNA is TGTGCCAGCAGCCATGGTGCCGTAGCGCGCACAGATACGCAGTATTTT. It codes for CASSHGAVARTDTQYF.

V is TRBV9 and J is TRBJ2-6; D gene uncertain. CDR1 and CDR2 from the germline V gene are SGDLS and YYNGEE. Trimming shortened V by 0 bases and J by 1 base, and 5 bases separated the two germline ends. There are 15 residues in the CDR3. The DNA of the CDR3 is TGTGCCAGCAGCGTAGCCAGTTCTGGGGCCAACGTCCTGACTTTC. Translation: CASSVASSGANVLTF.

The CDR3: CASKPWGVNEQFF. CDR3 bases: TGTGCCAGCAAACCTTGGGGAGTAAATGAGCAGTTCTTC. This chain uses TRBV27 with TRBJ2-1, with D perhaps matching TRBD2 (5 bases). The V end lost 7 bases, the J end lost 7 bases, and 14 bases lay between the germline ends. Germline values: CDR1 MNHEY, CDR2 SMNVEV (reference sequence). This CDR3 comprises 13 residues.